This note documents a single T cell receptor beta chain sequence. The antigen is undetermined. This sample was included in a study of post-analysis software for immune sequencing data. The CDR3 is made up of 17 amino acids. Looked up from germline, CDR1 is LGHNA and CDR2 is YNFKEQ. The V end lost 2 bases, the J end lost 3 bases, and 18 bases lay between the germline ends. Study-level points and caveats: In multiple sclerosis, normalized Chao1 diversity was significantly below that of controls. In patients, TRBV5-6, TRBV5-1 and TRBV20-1 belonged to several TRBV segments found more frequently than in controls.

Carried by the TCR beta cDNA libraries were unique molecular identifiers. TCRdb independently ran MiXCR on the PCR reads; one entry per CDR3 protein. Altogether hundreds of thousands of distinct CDR3 sequences are present, roughly three fifths being singletons, with the ten largest covering around 11%. The receptor comes from a girl aged 2 to 10 with multiple sclerosis. This chain joins TRBV4-2 and TRBJ2-3, with D possibly being TRBD2 (6 bases). The sequenced sample was blood. The CDR3 loop is CASSQPTGSDGTDTQYF. CDR3 bases: TGTGCCAGCAGCCAACCAACCGGGAGCGATGGTACAGATACGCAGTATTTT.